This T cell receptor beta chain was obtained from a study of PD-L1 blockade in urothelial cancer. Overall study: Male sex and bladder-origin urothelial cancer characterized about nine tenths of the roughly 29 patients.

Produced via immunoSEQ multiplex PCR; TCRdb's table is partial and in-frame only. The sample contains more than 40,000 clones, more than 75% of which appear only once. The TCR was taken from a man aged 60-69 years with urothelial cancer. Source: PBMCs, taken around atezolizumab (anti-PD-L1) treatment.

Here the CDR3 reads CSVVWGVGTEAFF. The CDR3 nucleotides are TGCAGCGTTGTGTGGGGGGTAGGTACTGAAGCTTTCTTT. The rearrangement uses TRBV29-1 and TRBJ1-1; possible D gene TRBD1, 5 bases. There are 13 residues in the CDR3. Germline V gene lookup returns CDR1 SQVTM and CDR2 ANQGSEA. Trimming pared 4 bases from V and 5 bases from J, leaving 14 bases between.